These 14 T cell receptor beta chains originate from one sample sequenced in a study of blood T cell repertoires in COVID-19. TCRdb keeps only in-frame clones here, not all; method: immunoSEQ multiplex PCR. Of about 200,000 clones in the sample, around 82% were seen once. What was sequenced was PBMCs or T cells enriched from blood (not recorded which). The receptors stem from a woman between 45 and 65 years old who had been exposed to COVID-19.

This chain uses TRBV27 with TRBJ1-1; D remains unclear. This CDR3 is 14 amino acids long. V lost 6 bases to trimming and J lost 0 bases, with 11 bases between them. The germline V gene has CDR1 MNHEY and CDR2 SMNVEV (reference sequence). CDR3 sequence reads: CASSFSVMNTEAFF. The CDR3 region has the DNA TGTGCCAGCAGCTTCTCGGTGATGAACACTGAAGCTTTCTTT.

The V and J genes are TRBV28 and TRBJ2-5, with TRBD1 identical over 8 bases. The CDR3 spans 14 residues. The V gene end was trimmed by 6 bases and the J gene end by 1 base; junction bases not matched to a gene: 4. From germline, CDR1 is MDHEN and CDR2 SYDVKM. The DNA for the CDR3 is TGTGCCAGCAGGACAGGGGAAGGCCAAGAGACCCAGTACTTC. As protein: CASRTGEGQETQYF.

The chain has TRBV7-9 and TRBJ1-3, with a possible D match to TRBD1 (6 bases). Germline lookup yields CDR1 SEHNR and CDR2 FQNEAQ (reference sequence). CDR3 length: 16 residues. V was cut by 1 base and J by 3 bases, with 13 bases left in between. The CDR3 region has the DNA TGTGCCAGCAGCTTAGTACAGGGAATTTTTGGAAACACCATATATTTT. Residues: CASSLVQGIFGNTIYF.

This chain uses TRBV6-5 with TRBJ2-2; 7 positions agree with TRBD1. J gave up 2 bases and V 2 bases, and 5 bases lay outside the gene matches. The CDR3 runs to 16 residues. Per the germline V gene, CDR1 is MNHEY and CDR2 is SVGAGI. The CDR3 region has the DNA TGTGCCAGCAGTTACATGGGACAGACTAACACCGGGGAGCTGTTTTTT. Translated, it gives CASSYMGQTNTGELFF.

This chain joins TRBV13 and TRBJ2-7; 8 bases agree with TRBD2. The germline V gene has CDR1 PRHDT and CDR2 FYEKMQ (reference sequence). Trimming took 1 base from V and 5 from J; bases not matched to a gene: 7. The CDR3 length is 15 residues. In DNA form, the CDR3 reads TGTGCCAGCAGCTTAGACGGGACTAGTAGAAACGAGCAGTACTTC. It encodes CASSLDGTSRNEQYF.

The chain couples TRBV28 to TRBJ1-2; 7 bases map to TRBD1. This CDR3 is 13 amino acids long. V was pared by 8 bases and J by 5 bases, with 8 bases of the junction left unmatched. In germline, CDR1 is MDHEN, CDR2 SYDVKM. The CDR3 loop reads CASFRQGYYGYTF. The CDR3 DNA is TGTGCCAGCTTTAGACAGGGATATTATGGCTACACCTTC.

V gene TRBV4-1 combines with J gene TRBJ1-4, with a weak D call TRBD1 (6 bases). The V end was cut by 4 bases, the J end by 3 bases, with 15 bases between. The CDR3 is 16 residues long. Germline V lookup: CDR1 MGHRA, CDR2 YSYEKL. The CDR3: CASSRQVGLANEKLFF. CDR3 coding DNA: TGCGCCAGCAGCCGACAGGTGGGGCTAGCTAATGAAAAACTGTTTTTT.

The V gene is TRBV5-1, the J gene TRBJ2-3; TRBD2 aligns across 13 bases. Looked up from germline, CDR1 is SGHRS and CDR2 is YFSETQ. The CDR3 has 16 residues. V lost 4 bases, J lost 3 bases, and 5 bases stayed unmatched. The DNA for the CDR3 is TGCGCCAGCAGCACAGGGACTAGCGGGGAGACAGATACGCAGTATTTT. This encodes CASSTGTSGETDTQYF.

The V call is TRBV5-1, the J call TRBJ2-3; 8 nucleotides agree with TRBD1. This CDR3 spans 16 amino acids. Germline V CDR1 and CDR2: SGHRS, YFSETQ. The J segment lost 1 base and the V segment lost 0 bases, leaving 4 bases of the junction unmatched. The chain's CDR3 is CASSLDGQGRTDTQYF. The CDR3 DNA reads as TGCGCCAGCAGCTTGGATGGACAGGGCCGCACAGATACGCAGTATTTT.

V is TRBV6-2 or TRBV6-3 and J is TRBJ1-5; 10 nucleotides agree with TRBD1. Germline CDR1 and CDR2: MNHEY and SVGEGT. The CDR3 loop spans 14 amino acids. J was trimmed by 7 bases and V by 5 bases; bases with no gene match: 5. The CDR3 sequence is CASSRDRGGQPQHF. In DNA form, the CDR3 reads TGTGCCAGCAGTAGGGACAGGGGCGGGCAGCCCCAGCATTTT.

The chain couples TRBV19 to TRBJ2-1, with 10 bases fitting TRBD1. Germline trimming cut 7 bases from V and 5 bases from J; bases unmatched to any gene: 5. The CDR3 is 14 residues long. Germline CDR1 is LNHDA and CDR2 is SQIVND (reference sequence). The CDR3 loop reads CASITGTGDNEQFF. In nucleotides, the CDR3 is TGTGCCAGTATAACTGGGACAGGGGACAATGAGCAGTTCTTC.

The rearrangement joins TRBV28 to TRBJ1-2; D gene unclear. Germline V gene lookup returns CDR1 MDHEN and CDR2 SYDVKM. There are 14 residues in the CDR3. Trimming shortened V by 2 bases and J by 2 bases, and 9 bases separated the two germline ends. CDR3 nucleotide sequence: TGTGCCAGCAGTTTACGGTTTACGAACTATGGCTACACCTTC. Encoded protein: CASSLRFTNYGYTF.

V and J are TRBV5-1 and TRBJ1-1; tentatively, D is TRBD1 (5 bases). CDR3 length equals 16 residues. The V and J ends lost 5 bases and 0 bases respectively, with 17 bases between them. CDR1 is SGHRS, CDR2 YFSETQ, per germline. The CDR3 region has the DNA TGCGCCAGCAGTTCGGGACTGAGCATCATGAACACTGAAGCTTTCTTT. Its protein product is CASSSGLSIMNTEAFF.

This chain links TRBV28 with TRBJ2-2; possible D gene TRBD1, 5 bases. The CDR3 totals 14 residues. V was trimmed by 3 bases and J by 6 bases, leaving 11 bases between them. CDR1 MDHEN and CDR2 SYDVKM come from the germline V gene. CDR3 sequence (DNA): TGTGCCAGCAGTTTGCGGATAGGGGCCGGGGAGCTGTTTTTT. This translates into CASSLRIGAGELFF.